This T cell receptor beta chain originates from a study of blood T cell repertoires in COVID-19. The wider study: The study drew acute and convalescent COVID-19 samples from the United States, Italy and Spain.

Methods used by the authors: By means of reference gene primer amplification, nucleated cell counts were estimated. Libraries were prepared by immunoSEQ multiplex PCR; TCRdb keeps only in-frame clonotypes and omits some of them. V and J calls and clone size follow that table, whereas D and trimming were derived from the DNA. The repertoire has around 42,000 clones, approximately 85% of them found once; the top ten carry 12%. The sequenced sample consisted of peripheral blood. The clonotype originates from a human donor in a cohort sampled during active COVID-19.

In nucleotides, the CDR3 is TGTGCCATCTCGTCAAGAGGACAGGGGCCTTACGAGCAGTACTTC. It codes for CAISSRGQGPYEQYF. The chain is built from TRBV10-3 and TRBJ2-7; TRBD1 matches 9 bases. CDR1 is ENHRY, CDR2 SYGVKD, per germline. CDR3 length: 15 residues. With V trimmed by 8 bases and J by 4 bases, 12 bases remained unmatched.